The 26 T cell receptor beta chains given below trace back to one sample, sequenced in a study of vaccination and CD4 T cells after COVID-19. The treatment denotes: approximately 9-day PBMC culture with coronavirus spike peptide pools or control peptides (ViraFEST assay). The antigens of these receptors remain unknown. An Oncomine TCR Beta short-read assay was used to sequence the DNA from cultured CD4+ T cells. TCRdb used MiXCR to reprocess the PCR reads, holding one entry per CDR3 protein. The table lists 20,000 to 25,000 distinct CDR3 sequences, about half of them singletons. Input material: CD4+ T cells from blood, cultured in vitro. The receptors here all came from a human donor who had recovered from COVID-19.

The chain has TRBV2 and TRBJ2-5; D uncertain. Germline loops: CDR1 SNHLY, CDR2 FYNNEI. V shed 7 bases and J shed 2 bases, with 5 bases lying between them. The CDR3 contains 11 residues. Written as DNA, the CDR3 is TGTGCCAGCAAGAGTCAAGAGACCCAGTACTTC. Translating gives CASKSQETQYF.

The chain carries TRBV20-1 and TRBJ1-1; D is ambiguous. Trimming removed 6 bases from V and 0 bases from J, with 14 bases in between. Germline lookup yields CDR1 DFQATT and CDR2 SNEGSKA (reference sequence). This CDR3 spans 14 amino acids. CDR3 in DNA: TGCAGTGCCGTCGACGGTACCATGAACACTGAAGCTTTCTTT. Translated: CSAVDGTMNTEAFF.

The rearrangement links TRBV11-2 to TRBJ1-2; D may be TRBD1 (5 bases). V gave up 0 bases and J gave up 4 bases, with 9 bases separating them. CDR3 length: 14 amino acids. The germline V gene encodes CDR1 SGHAT and CDR2 FQNNGV. The CDR3 sequence is CASSLDGAPYGYTF. CDR3 in DNA: TGTGCCAGCAGCTTAGACGGGGCCCCCTATGGCTACACCTTC.

This sequence joins TRBV30 and TRBJ2-3, with unresolved D. The V and J ends lost 4 bases and 5 bases respectively, with 7 bases between them. Germline V gives CDR1 GTSNPN, CDR2 SVGIG (reference sequence). The CDR3 spans 11 residues. In DNA form, the CDR3 reads TGTGCCTGGAACCTATTAGATACGCAGTATTTT. It yields the protein CAWNLLDTQYF.

The chain recombines TRBV12-3 or TRBV12-4 with TRBJ1-6, with D perhaps TRBD1 (5 bases). V was clipped by 5 bases and J by 10 bases, with 15 bases between them. The CDR3 sequence is 14 residues long. This chain's CDR3 is CASSPSGGRSPLHF. The CDR3 bases are TGTGCCAGCAGTCCCTCCGGGGGGAGGTCACCCCTCCACTTT.

The chain has TRBV7-9 and TRBJ2-2; TRBD2 is a possible D gene (6 bases). V shed 8 bases and J shed 7 bases, with 17 bases lying between them. This CDR3 has 14 amino acids. Germline CDR1 reads SEHNR; CDR2 reads FQNEAQ (reference sequence). Written as DNA, the CDR3 is TGTGCCAGCGCCCTTAGGAGGGCTGGCGGGGAGCTGTTTTTT. Translation gives CASALRRAGGELFF.

This sequence joins TRBV5-4 and TRBJ2-2; 11 nucleotides match TRBD2. Trimming took 2 bases from V and 5 from J; bases not matched to a gene: 5. CDR3 size: 16 residues. Looked up from germline, CDR1 is SGHNT and CDR2 is YYREEE (reference sequence). The CDR3 nucleotides read TGTGCCAGCAGCTTTAGCGGGAGGGCGGGAACCGGGGAGCTGTTTTTT. This gives the protein CASSFSGRAGTGELFF.

This clonotype has just one count. The CDR3 DNA reads TGTGCCAGCAGCCCCCCAGTAAGGACCGGGGAGCTGTTTTTT. Translated: CASSPPVRTGELFF. The chain combines TRBV7-9 with TRBJ2-2; D remains ambiguous. With 5 bases removed from V and 5 bases from J, the gap between germline ends came to 12 bases. Germline V lookup: CDR1 SEHNR, CDR2 FQNEAQ (reference sequence). This CDR3 spans 14 amino acids.

This clonotype was seen more than once but under ten times. V usage is TRBV20-1 and J usage is TRBJ1-6, with TRBD1 matching over 7 bases. Germline V gene data show CDR1 as DFQATT and CDR2 as SNEGSKA (reference sequence). J was trimmed by 10 bases and V by 2 bases; bases with no gene match: 11. CDR3 length: 15 amino acids. This CDR3 is CSARQTRGTGSPLHF. The CDR3 nucleotides are TGCAGTGCTAGACAAACCAGGGGGACGGGGTCACCCCTCCACTTT.

This clonotype has a handful of counts. The rearrangement uses TRBV12-3 or TRBV12-4 and TRBJ1-2, with a weak D call TRBD1 (6 bases). V was cut by 3 bases and J by 3 bases, with 14 bases left in between. The CDR3 spans 15 residues. CDR3 residues: CASSLEGEVDYGYTF. The CDR3 DNA is TGTGCCAGCAGTTTGGAGGGGGAGGTGGACTATGGCTACACCTTC.

V usage is TRBV7-9 and J usage is TRBJ1-4, with 7 bases aligning to TRBD1. Germline assignment: CDR1 SEHNR and CDR2 FQNEAQ (reference sequence). The J segment lost 8 bases and the V segment lost 5 bases, leaving 14 bases of the junction unmatched. The CDR3 runs to 16 residues. CDR3 amino acids: CASSTIDRERREKLFF. CDR3 nucleotides: TGTGCCAGCAGCACCATCGACAGGGAAAGACGGGAAAAACTGTTTTTT.

Only a few counts were recorded for this clonotype. V usage is TRBV20-1 and J usage is TRBJ2-4; TRBD1 agrees at 10 bases. V was pared by 5 bases and J by 11 bases, with 6 bases of the junction left unmatched. CDR3 size: 12 residues. In germline, CDR1 is DFQATT, CDR2 SNEGSKA (reference sequence). This chain's CDR3 is CSALRDRGVQYF. In DNA form, the CDR3 reads TGCAGTGCTCTCCGGGACAGGGGCGTTCAGTACTTC.

V and J are TRBV27 and TRBJ2-7; perhaps TRBD2 as D (6 bases). The CDR3 has 16 amino acids. V dropped 5 bases and J dropped 0 bases, with 17 bases sitting between them. Germline V gene lookup returns CDR1 MNHEY and CDR2 SMNVEV (reference sequence). The CDR3 loop reads CASSAAGLPISYEQYF. CDR3 in DNA: TGTGCCAGCAGTGCGGCGGGACTCCCGATCTCCTACGAGCAGTACTTC.

V gene TRBV30 combines with J gene TRBJ1-5, with D uncertain. Trimming removed 0 bases from V and 3 bases from J, with 9 bases in between. From germline, CDR1 is GTSNPN and CDR2 SVGIG (reference sequence). This CDR3 spans 14 amino acids. The CDR3 DNA follows: TGTGCCTGGAGTGTACTTACATCCAATCAGCCCCAGCATTTT. Protein: CAWSVLTSNQPQHF.

The V gene is TRBV10-3, the J gene TRBJ2-5, with TRBD2 matching 8 bases. The CDR3 sequence is 16 residues long. The junction had 9 bases not matched to a gene; V was cut back by 4 bases and J by 2 bases. Germline CDR1 is ENHRY and CDR2 is SYGVKD. The CDR3 is CAISGGSTSAQETQYF. The CDR3 DNA is TGTGCCATCAGTGGGGGTTCGACTAGCGCACAAGAGACCCAGTACTTC.

V usage is TRBV5-4 and J usage is TRBJ2-5; 7 positions agree with TRBD2. There are 14 residues in the CDR3. Germline lookup yields CDR1 SGHNT and CDR2 YYREEE (reference sequence). The junction had 2 bases not matched to a gene; V was cut back by 0 bases and J by 3 bases. CDR3 in amino acids: CASSLGGGEETQYF. Here the CDR3 DNA reads TGTGCCAGCAGCTTGGGCGGGGGAGAAGAGACCCAGTACTTC.

This rearrangement joins TRBV7-9 to TRBJ1-2; D perhaps matches TRBD1 (6 bases). CDR3 length: 14 residues. Germline-derived CDR1 and CDR2 are SEHNR and FQNEAQ (reference sequence). V lost 5 bases, J lost 6 bases, and 16 bases lay in between. In DNA form, the CDR3 reads TGTGCCAGCAGCCAGGATGGGGGGCCCCATGGCTACACCTTC. Amino acid sequence: CASSQDGGPHGYTF.

This clonotype was counted between two and nine times. The rearrangement joins TRBV20-1 to TRBJ2-2; D might be TRBD2 (6 bases). CDR3 length: 13 residues. V was clipped by 4 bases and J by 3 bases, with 9 bases between them. The germline V gene encodes CDR1 DFQATT and CDR2 SNEGSKA (reference sequence). CDR3 sequence reads: CSAKQRDTGELFF. Here the CDR3 DNA reads TGCAGTGCTAAACAGCGGGACACCGGGGAGCTGTTTTTT.

A few counts support this clonotype. The chain recombines TRBV4-1 with TRBJ1-1; D gene unclear. V was pared by 4 bases and J by 4 bases, with 19 bases between. CDR3 size: 16 residues. Germline CDR1 MGHRA, CDR2 YSYEKL. CDR3 amino acids: CASSRTYVRGPTEAFF. The CDR3 nucleotides read TGCGCCAGCAGCCGTACCTACGTACGGGGTCCCACTGAAGCTTTCTTT.

This clonotype occurred a few times. The chain employs TRBV6-1 and TRBJ2-1; 8 bases match TRBD2. V was pared by 10 bases and J by 4 bases, with 3 bases of the junction left unmatched. Germline CDR1 and CDR2: MNHNS and SASEGT. The CDR3 is made up of 12 amino acids. Written as DNA, the CDR3 is TGTGCCACGGGGGGGGCGTACAATGAGCAGTTCTTC. It translates to CATGGAYNEQFF.

V usage is TRBV2 and J usage is TRBJ1-5, with D perhaps matching TRBD1 (5 bases). CDR1 SNHLY and CDR2 FYNNEI come from the germline V gene. Trimming removed 7 bases from V and 3 bases from J, with 19 bases in between. The CDR3 is made up of 16 amino acids. The CDR3 spells CASTAEAGQYNQPQHF. The CDR3 bases are TGTGCCAGCACCGCCGAGGCGGGGCAGTACAATCAGCCCCAGCATTTT.

This chain uses TRBV27 with TRBJ2-2; 9 nucleotides line up with TRBD2. J lost 6 bases, V lost 6 bases, and 8 bases had no gene match. CDR3 length equals 15 residues. Germline V lookup: CDR1 MNHEY, CDR2 SMNVEV (reference sequence). Here the CDR3 DNA reads TGTGCCAGCAGCCGCCGACTAGCGGCCCCCGGGGAGCTGTTTTTT. Translation gives CASSRRLAAPGELFF.

The chain employs TRBV19 and TRBJ1-5, with TRBD1 matching over 8 bases. The CDR3 has 15 residues. V shed 6 bases and J 0 bases; nucleotides not matched to a gene: 4. CDR1 and CDR2 from the germline V gene are LNHDA and SQIVND (reference sequence). The CDR3 reads CASRETGVSNQPQHF. For the CDR3, the DNA is TGTGCCAGTAGGGAGACAGGGGTTAGCAATCAGCCCCAGCATTTT.

CDR3 sequence reads: CASSLLGTTDTQYF. CDR3 bases: TGCGCCAGCAGCTTACTCGGTACCACAGATACGCAGTATTTT. The chain employs TRBV5-1 and TRBJ2-3; no clear D. Between the trimmed V and J ends, which lost 2 bases and 2 bases, there was a span of 9 bases. The CDR3 is 14 amino acids. Germline CDR1 and CDR2: SGHRS and YFSETQ. Full variable domain (outside the CDR3, taken from reference TRBV5-1 and TRBJ2-3): KAGVTQTPRYLIKTRGQQVTLSCSPISGHRSVSWYQQTPGQGLQFLFEYFSETQRNKGNFPGRFSGRQFSNSRSEMNVSTLELGDSALYLCASSLLGTTDTQYFGPGTRLTVL.

This chain links TRBV3-1 with TRBJ2-2; no clear D. The CDR3 totals 14 residues. Germline V gene lookup returns CDR1 LGHDT and CDR2 YNNKEL (reference sequence). V lost 7 bases and J 1 base, leaving 10 bases between the germline ends. The CDR3 reads CASTDRKNTGELFF. The CDR3 coding sequence is TGTGCCAGCACCGATAGGAAGAACACCGGGGAGCTGTTTTTT.

The genes are TRBV7-8 and TRBJ2-1; D might be TRBD2 (6 bases). This CDR3 contains 15 residues. Germline CDR1 and CDR2: SGHVS and FQNEAQ. V lost 1 base and J 4 bases, leaving 11 bases between the germline ends. The CDR3 is CASSLGRGRYNEQFF. The CDR3 nucleotides are TGTGCCAGCAGCTTAGGGAGGGGACGTTACAATGAGCAGTTCTTC.